This T cell receptor beta chain is from a study of T-cell memory formation after mild COVID-19. Study observations and caveats: Some responding clones appeared in pre-infection memory, suggesting cross-reactive memory joined. Clones shrinking from day 15 to 85 showed even CD4/CD8 mixes; later expanders tilted CD4+.

TCR alpha and TCR beta cDNA libraries carrying sample barcodes and UMIs were produced by 5'RACE using constant-segment primers. TCRdb redid the calling of the 5' RACE reads with MiXCR, one entry per CDR3 protein. Among fewer than 200,000 distinct CDR3 sequences listed, approximately 17% were seen once. Ten or more counts support this clonotype. The antigen is unknown. CDR3 size: 13 residues. The V gene lost 3 bases and the J gene lost 4 bases, with 9 bases spanning the gap. Germline V gene lookup returns CDR1 SNHLY and CDR2 FYNNEI. The sequenced sample was PBMCs or a T cell subset sorted from them (not recorded which). J is TRBJ2-5 and V is TRBV2; no firm D call. This TCR derives from a man aged 18 to 29 who had mild COVID-19 (a few samples of this study predate the infection). Cell type and time point are not known. The CDR3 protein is CASSDVGRETQYF. The CDR3 nucleotides are TGTGCCAGCAGTGATGTAGGCCGAGAGACCCAGTACTTC. Full variable domain (missing parts from reference TRBV2 and TRBJ2-5): EPEVTQTPSHQVTQMGQEVILRCVPISNHLYFYWYRQILGQKVEFLVSFYNNEISEKSEIFDDQFSVERPDGSNFTLKIRSTKLEDSAMYFCASSDVGRETQYFGPGTRLLVL.